This T cell receptor (beta chain) derives from a study of OX40 agonist ivuxolimab in advanced cancers. Regarding the complete study: Ivuxolimab, which targeted the costimulatory receptor OX40 (CD134), was an agonistic, fully human IgG2 monoclonal antibody. Intravenous ivuxolimab was administered to patients every 2 weeks at six dose levels: 0.01, 0.1, 0.3, 1.5, 3 and 10 mg/kg. Of the roughly 54 patients in dose escalation, 19 had hepatocellular carcinoma, some 15 had melanoma, 9 had renal cell carcinoma and 9 had head and neck cancer. A male proportion of roughly 80% and a mean age of approximately 62 years, ranging from about 23 to 90, were recorded for the dose-escalation cohort. Patients were allowed to have had prior anti-PD-1, anti-PD-L1 or anti-CTLA-4 therapy, and roughly 40% of the dose-escalation patients had been treated with checkpoint inhibitors. Three dose-escalation patients achieved partial responses, one with hepatocellular carcinoma and two with cutaneous melanoma. Peripheral TCRbeta sequencing aimed to test whether ivuxolimab altered TCR sequence diversity and caused clonal T-cell expansion. The paper covers the monotherapy dose-escalation part of the phase I ivuxolimab trial, which included N ≈ 50 patients.

Note on this clone: Its antigen specificity is not known. No quality values exist for individual bases; no much larger clone is one base distant.

What the research found in general, with its limitations: Low levels of normalized T-cell clonal expansion were also seen in some nonresponding patients. At doses of 0.1 to 3.0 mg/kg, clonal expansion of both CD4+ and CD8+ blood T cells was observed from baseline to week 6. Which antigens the clonally expanded peripheral T cells were specific for was not determined. Partial responders in the 0.1-3.0 mg/kg groups had among the lowest normalized peripheral clonal expansion, especially among CD8+ T cells. After ivuxolimab, more expanded clones were found on average in CD8+ T cells than in CD4+ T cells.

To sequence the TCRbeta CDR3 region, genomic DNA was isolated from the sorted cells. The immunoSEQ Assay was used for sequencing of TCRbeta CDR3 regions. TCRdb re-hosts the immuneACCESS table, in-frame sequences only. Its copies lack some clones; in the studies checked, an unresolved V gene accounts for under half of them, and the cause for the rest is not known. The sample has approximately 52,000 clones on record, 83% of them singletons. The ten largest clones capture 0.95% to 1.5% of the sample. Patients with a history of autoimmune disease or receiving systemic immunosuppression were excluded from the trial. Peripheral blood for TCR sequencing was collected from all dose cohorts at baseline, on cycle 4 day 1, and on cycle 7 day 1. The samples were drawn from a first-in-human, open-label, multicenter phase I dose-escalation trial of ivuxolimab. Adults with locally advanced or metastatic melanoma, renal cell carcinoma, hepatocellular carcinoma or head and neck squamous cell carcinoma were enrolled in the trial. Before TCR sequencing, CD4+ T cells and CD8+ T cells from peripheral blood were sorted into separate populations.

The sequencing used CD4+ or CD8+ T cells sorted from blood, collected in a trial of the OX40 agonist ivuxolimab. This receptor was obtained from an adult with an advanced solid tumor such as melanoma, head and neck, liver or kidney cancer.

The DNA sequence is as follows: TGCGCCAGCAGCCCCCGGGTCCTGGGGGACACCATATATTTT. This gives the protein CASSPRVLGDTIYF. This chain joins TRBV4-3 to TRBJ1-3; the D gene is perhaps TRBD1, from 5 matching bases. The CDR3 has 14 amino acids, counting the end cysteine and phenylalanine. Only the CDR3 portion is preserved as DNA: 42 bases, with reading frame beginning at the first base. Sequences LGHNA (CDR1) and YSLEER (CDR2) are obtained from the germline V gene. V is cut by 4 bases and J by 8 bases, and the space between the germline ends is 15 bases.